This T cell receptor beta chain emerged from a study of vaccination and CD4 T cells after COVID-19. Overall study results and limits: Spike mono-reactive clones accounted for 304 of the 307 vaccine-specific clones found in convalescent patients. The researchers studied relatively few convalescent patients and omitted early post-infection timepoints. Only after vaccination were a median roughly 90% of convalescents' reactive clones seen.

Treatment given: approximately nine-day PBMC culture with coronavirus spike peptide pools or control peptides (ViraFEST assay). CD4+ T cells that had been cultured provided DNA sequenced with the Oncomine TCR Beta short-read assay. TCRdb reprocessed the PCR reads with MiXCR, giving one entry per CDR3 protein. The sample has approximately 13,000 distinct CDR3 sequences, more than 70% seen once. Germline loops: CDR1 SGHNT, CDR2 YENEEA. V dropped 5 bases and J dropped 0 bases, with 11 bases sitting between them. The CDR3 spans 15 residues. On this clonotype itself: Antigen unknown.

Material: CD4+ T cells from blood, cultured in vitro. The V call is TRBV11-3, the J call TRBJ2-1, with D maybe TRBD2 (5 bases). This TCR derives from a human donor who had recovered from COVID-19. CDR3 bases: TGTGCCAGCAGCCCGCGGGTCAGCTCCTACAATGAGCAGTTCTTC. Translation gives CASSPRVSSYNEQFF.